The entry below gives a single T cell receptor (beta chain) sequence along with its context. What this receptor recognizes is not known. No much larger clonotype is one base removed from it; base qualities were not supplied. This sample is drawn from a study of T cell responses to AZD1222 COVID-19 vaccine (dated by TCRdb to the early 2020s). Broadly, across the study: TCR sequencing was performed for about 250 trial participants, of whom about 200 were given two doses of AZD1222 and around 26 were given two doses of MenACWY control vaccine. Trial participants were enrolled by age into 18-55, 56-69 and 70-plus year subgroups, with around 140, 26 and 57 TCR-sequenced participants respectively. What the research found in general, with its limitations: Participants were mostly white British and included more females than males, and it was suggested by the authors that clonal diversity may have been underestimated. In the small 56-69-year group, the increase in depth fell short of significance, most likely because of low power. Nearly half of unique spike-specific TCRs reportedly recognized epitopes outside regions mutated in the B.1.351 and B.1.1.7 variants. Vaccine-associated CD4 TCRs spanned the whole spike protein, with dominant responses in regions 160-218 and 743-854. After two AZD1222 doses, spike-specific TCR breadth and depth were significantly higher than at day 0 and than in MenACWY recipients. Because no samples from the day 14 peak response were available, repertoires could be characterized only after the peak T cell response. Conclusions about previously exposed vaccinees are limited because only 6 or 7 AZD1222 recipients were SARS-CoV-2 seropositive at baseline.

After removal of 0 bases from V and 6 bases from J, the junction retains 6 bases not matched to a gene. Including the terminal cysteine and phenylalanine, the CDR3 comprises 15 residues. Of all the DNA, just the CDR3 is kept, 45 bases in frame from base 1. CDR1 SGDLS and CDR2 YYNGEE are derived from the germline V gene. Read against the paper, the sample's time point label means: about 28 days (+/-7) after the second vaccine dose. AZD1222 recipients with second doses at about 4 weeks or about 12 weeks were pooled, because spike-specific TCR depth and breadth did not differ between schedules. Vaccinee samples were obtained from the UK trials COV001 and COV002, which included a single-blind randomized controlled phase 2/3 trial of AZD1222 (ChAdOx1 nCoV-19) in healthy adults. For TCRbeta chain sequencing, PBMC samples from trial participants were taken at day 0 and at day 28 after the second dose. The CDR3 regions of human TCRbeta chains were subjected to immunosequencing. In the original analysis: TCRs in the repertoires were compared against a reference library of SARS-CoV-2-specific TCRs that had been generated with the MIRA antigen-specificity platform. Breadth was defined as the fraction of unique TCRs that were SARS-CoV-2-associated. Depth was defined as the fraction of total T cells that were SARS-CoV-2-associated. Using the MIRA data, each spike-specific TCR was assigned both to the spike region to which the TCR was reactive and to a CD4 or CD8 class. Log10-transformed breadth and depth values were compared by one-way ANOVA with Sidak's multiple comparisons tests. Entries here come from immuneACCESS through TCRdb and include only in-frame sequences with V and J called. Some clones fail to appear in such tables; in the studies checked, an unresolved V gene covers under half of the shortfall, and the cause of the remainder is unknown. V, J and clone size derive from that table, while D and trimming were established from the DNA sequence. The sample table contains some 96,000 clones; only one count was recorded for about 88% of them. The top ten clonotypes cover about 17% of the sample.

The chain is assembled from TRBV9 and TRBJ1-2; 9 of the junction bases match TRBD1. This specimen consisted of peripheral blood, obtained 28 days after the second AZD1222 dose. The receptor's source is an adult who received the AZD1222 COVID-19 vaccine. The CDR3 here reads CASSVGDRVMDGYTF. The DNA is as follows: TGTGCCAGCAGCGTAGGGGACAGGGTAATGGATGGCTACACCTTC.